Below, 32 T cell receptor beta chains from the same sample are listed, as sequenced in a study of shared clonotypes between healthy human individuals (TCRdb year 2020). Receptors were amplified or captured by the immunoSEQ multiplex PCR assay. TCRdb carries this immuneACCESS record with in-frame sequences only. Its versions omit some clonotypes, under half of them owing to an unresolved V gene in the studies checked, with the rest unexplained. This sample lists some 2.4 million clones; approximately 93% were detected once. The ten largest clones represent 0.36% of the sample. Material for sequencing was naive CD4+ T cells from PBMCs. In light of the paper, this sample's cell subset or site label describes: CD45RA+ positively selected. The receptors here all came from a man aged 18 to 30 in good health. Some clones in this sample may be carry-over from other donors' samples.

The chain joins TRBV10-3 to TRBJ2-4, with D possibly being TRBD1 or TRBD2 (5 bases each). V dropped 1 base and J dropped 0 bases, with 16 bases sitting between them. The CDR3 runs 18 residues. Germline V gene lookup returns CDR1 ENHRY and CDR2 SYGVKD. The CDR3 loop is CAISEWLDPGAAKNIQYF. Here the CDR3 DNA reads TGTGCCATCAGTGAGTGGCTTGATCCCGGGGCAGCCAAAAACATTCAGTACTTC.

The genes are TRBV20-1 and TRBJ2-5; D uncertain. Judging by the DNA end, TRBJ2-7 fits better; the J call may be wrong. The germline V gene has CDR1 DFQATT and CDR2 SNEGSKA (reference sequence). There are 10 residues in the CDR3. This CDR3 reads CSAILGEQYF. Written as DNA, the CDR3 is TGCAGTGCTATACTGGGCGAGCAGTACTTC.

The rearrangement joins TRBV28 to TRBJ2-7; D is unclear. The CDR3 has 16 residues. Germline loops: CDR1 MDHEN, CDR2 SYDVKM. V lost 1 base and J lost 2, with 15 bases in between. This CDR3 reads CASSLFSRNQAYEQYF. Written as DNA, the CDR3 is TGTGCCAGCAGTTTATTCAGTCGGAACCAAGCCTACGAGCAGTACTTC.

The chain employs TRBV25-1 and TRBJ2-2, with 9 bases fitting TRBD1. Germline V gene sequence: CDR1 MGHDK, CDR2 SYGVNS. The CDR3 is 15 residues long. Germline trimming cut 8 bases from V and 1 base from J; bases unmatched to any gene: 5. CDR3 DNA sequence: TGTGCCAGCGCGCCGGGACAGGGGAACACCGGGGAGCTGTTTTTT. Translated, it gives CASAPGQGNTGELFF. Full variable domain (rest looked up from reference TRBV25-1 and TRBJ2-2): EADIYQTPRYLVIGTGKKITLECSQTMGHDKMYWYQQDPGMELHLIHYSYGVNSTEKGDLSSESTVSRIRTEHFPLTLESARPSHTSQYLCASAPGQGNTGELFFGEGSRLTVL.

The chain is built from TRBV19 and TRBJ1-1; D is possibly TRBD1 (6 bases). The V end was cut by 3 bases, the J end by 1 base, with 18 bases between. Per germline, CDR1 LNHDA and CDR2 SQIVND (reference sequence). The CDR3 runs to 17 residues. The CDR3 region has the DNA TGTGCCAGTAGTATCGGGCAGGGAAGGGGGGAGAACACTGAAGCTTTCTTT. Amino acids: CASSIGQGRGENTEAFF.

The rearrangement joins TRBV4-1 to TRBJ2-3; D gene uncertain. The V gene lost 1 base and the J gene lost 6 bases, with 8 bases spanning the gap. This CDR3 is 13 amino acids long. CDR1 and CDR2 from the germline V gene are MGHRA and YSYEKL. The CDR3 sequence: CASSQVGRDTQYF. CDR3 DNA sequence: TGCGCCAGCAGCCAAGTAGGGCGGGATACGCAGTATTTT.

This chain joins TRBV28 and TRBJ1-1; D gene unclear. The germline gives CDR1 MDHEN, CDR2 SYDVKM. With 5 bases removed from V and 4 bases from J, the gap between germline ends came to 14 bases. CDR3 size: 14 residues. The DNA of the CDR3 is TGTGCCAGCAGTCTTCAGACGTCTTCCACTGAAGCTTTCTTT. Translating gives CASSLQTSSTEAFF.

This rearrangement joins TRBV27 to TRBJ2-7, with D maybe TRBD1 (6 bases). The CDR3 contains 17 residues. V was pared by 2 bases and J by 2 bases, with 19 bases between. CDR1 is MNHEY and CDR2 is SMNVEV in the germline V gene (reference sequence). As DNA, the CDR3 is TGTGCCAGCAGTTTAGGCGGTCTTTCGAAGGGGGCCTACGAGCAGTACTTC. Translated: CASSLGGLSKGAYEQYF.

V and J are TRBV19 and TRBJ1-2; 8 bases match TRBD1. The V and J ends lost 4 bases and 5 bases, in that order; junction bases with no gene match: 9. The germline CDR1 and CDR2 sequences are LNHDA and SQIVND (reference sequence). The CDR3 extends over 15 amino acids. The CDR3 DNA reads as TGTGCCAGTAGTAACCCCAGGGGGCGCTCTTATGGCTACACCTTC. Protein: CASSNPRGRSYGYTF.

The gene calls are TRBV7-3 and TRBJ2-2; 7 bases map to TRBD2. From germline, CDR1 is SGHTA and CDR2 FQGTGA. J lost 4 bases, V lost 5 bases, and 7 bases had no gene match. The CDR3 length is 15 residues. For the CDR3, the DNA is TGTGCCAGCAGCAAGCGGGAATTGGGCACCGGGGAGCTGTTTTTT. Translating it yields CASSKRELGTGELFF.

This clone has a single count. The chain employs TRBV28 and TRBJ1-5; possible D gene TRBD1, 5 bases. This CDR3 contains 16 residues. The V end was cut by 6 bases, the J end by 7 bases, with 22 bases between. Germline lookup yields CDR1 MDHEN and CDR2 SYDVKM. The CDR3 reads CASSPSLQLPGQPQHF. The CDR3 coding sequence is TGTGCCAGCAGCCCCTCCTTACAGTTACCAGGGCAGCCCCAGCATTTT.

CDR3 nucleotide sequence: TGTGCCAGCAGCGCCCGGGCCATTGGGGCCAACGTCCTGACTTTC. This codes for CASSARAIGANVLTF. V and J are TRBV9 and TRBJ2-6; D is ambiguous. The germline V and J ends were trimmed by 3 bases and 3 bases, with 10 bases remaining between them. This CDR3 comprises 15 residues. In germline, CDR1 is SGDLS, CDR2 YYNGEE.

V is TRBV28 and J is TRBJ2-5; 7 nucleotides match TRBD2. The CDR3 runs to 16 residues. V shed 2 bases and J 7 bases; nucleotides not matched to a gene: 13. CDR1 and CDR2 from the germline V gene are MDHEN and SYDVKM. The CDR3 nucleotides read TGTGCCAGCAGTTTAGGAGTAGCGGGCAGTGTCGTGACCCAGTACTTC. Its translation: CASSLGVAGSVVTQYF.

About this clone itself: The identical CDR3 is also encoded by other nucleotide sequences in the sample. This sequence joins TRBV2 and TRBJ1-5, with TRBD1 as a possible D gene (6 bases). This CDR3 comprises 15 residues. Germline CDR1 reads SNHLY; CDR2 reads FYNNEI. Deletions cut 5 bases from V and 7 bases from J, with 18 bases between. The CDR3 region has the DNA TGTGCCAGCAGTCCACAATCAGGCGGGGGCCAGCCCCAGCATTTT. This codes for CASSPQSGGGQPQHF.

This sequence joins TRBV2 and TRBJ1-6, with 9 bases fitting TRBD1. The CDR3 consists of 16 residues. With 4 bases clipped from V and 7 bases from J, the junction kept 8 bases outside the gene matches. CDR1 is SNHLY and CDR2 is FYNNEI in the germline V gene. DNA of the CDR3: TGTGCCAGCAGTGTCTCCCTCGGGACAGGGAATTCACCCCTCCACTTT. It translates to CASSVSLGTGNSPLHF.

The V call is TRBV29-1, the J call TRBJ2-3, with TRBD1 as a possible D gene (5 bases). This CDR3 is 12 amino acids long. Germline-derived CDR1 and CDR2 are SQVTM and ANQGSEA. Trimming took off 8 bases at V and 2 bases at J, with 11 bases between the two ends. The CDR3 sequence is CSCEQVTDTQYF. In DNA form, the CDR3 reads TGCAGCTGTGAACAGGTCACAGATACGCAGTATTTT.

The CDR3 DNA follows: TGCGCCAGCAGCTTGGGCGACAGGGATAATTCACCCCTCCACTTT. It yields the protein CASSLGDRDNSPLHF. The genes are TRBV5-1 and TRBJ1-6, with 7 bases aligning to TRBD1. From germline, CDR1 is SGHRS and CDR2 YFSETQ. Trimming removed 0 bases from V and 5 bases from J; junction bases left unmatched: 2. This CDR3 contains 15 residues.

This rearrangement joins TRBV7-9 to TRBJ1-5; D possibly corresponds to TRBD1 (5 bases). Trimming shortened V by 5 bases and J by 5 bases, and 16 bases separated the two germline ends. Germline V gene data show CDR1 as SEHNR and CDR2 as FQNEAQ (reference sequence). This CDR3 has 15 residues. The CDR3 coding sequence is TGTGCCAGCAGCACCGGGACGGTAACCCATCAGCCCCAGCATTTT. This codes for CASSTGTVTHQPQHF.

This rearrangement joins TRBV7-3 to TRBJ2-2, with D perhaps being TRBD1 or TRBD2 (6 bases each). This CDR3 is built from 17 residues. The germline CDR1 and CDR2 sequences are SGHTA and FQGTGA. With 4 bases removed from V and 5 bases from J, the gap between germline ends came to 20 bases. The CDR3 reads CASSSQVGGAGTGELFF. The CDR3 region has the DNA TGTGCCAGCAGCTCCCAGGTGGGGGGCGCCGGTACCGGGGAGCTGTTTTTT.

About this clone itself: The germline gene is not matched at one end of the junction; a read error may be the cause. The chain has TRBV30 and TRBJ2-7; no reliable D call. Germline CDR1 GTSNPN, CDR2 SVGIG (reference sequence). There are 12 residues in the CDR3. In DNA, the CDR3 is TGTGCTTGGAGCCGGTGGGCCTACGAGCAGTACTTC. Its protein is CAWSRWAYEQYF. Full variable domain (missing parts from reference TRBV30 and TRBJ2-7): SQTIHQWPATLVQPVGSPLSLECTVEGTSNPNLYWYRQAAGRGLQLLFYSVGIGQISSEVPQNLSASRPQDRQFILSSKKLLLSDSGFYLCAWSRWAYEQYFGPGTRLTVT.

The sample holds a few counts of this clone. V and J are TRBV7-2 and TRBJ1-2, with D perhaps TRBD1 (5 bases). V was pared by 5 bases and J by 7 bases, with 14 bases between. Germline assignment: CDR1 SGHTA and CDR2 FQGNSA. There are 13 residues in the CDR3. This chain's CDR3 is CASSPEGTPGYTF. In nucleotides, the CDR3 is TGTGCCAGCAGCCCAGAGGGGACCCCTGGCTACACCTTC.

This clone came up once. The chain's CDR3 is CASSFGTGGPYEQYF. The CDR3 nucleotides are TGTGCCAGCAGTTTCGGGACAGGGGGACCCTACGAGCAGTACTTC. This chain connects TRBV7-6 to TRBJ2-7; TRBD1 matches at 11 bases. CDR3 length equals 15 residues. Trimming cost V 6 bases and J 2 bases; bases outside gene matches: 6. From germline, CDR1 is SGHVS and CDR2 FNYEAQ.

The rearrangement uses TRBV18 and TRBJ1-2; 9 positions agree with TRBD1. The germline V gene encodes CDR1 KGHSH and CDR2 LQKENI. The CDR3 totals 14 residues. The V and J ends lost 2 bases and 5 bases, in that order; junction bases with no gene match: 3. As DNA, the CDR3 is TGTGCCAGCTCACCAGGGACAGGGAGATATGGCTACACCTTC. It translates to CASSPGTGRYGYTF.

For the CDR3, the DNA is TGTGCCTGGAGTGTAGGCGGGAGGGCCTTTCCTGAGCAGTTCTTC. Its translation: CAWSVGGRAFPEQFF. This chain joins TRBV30 and TRBJ2-1; 9 bases line up with TRBD2. After removal of 0 bases from V and 9 bases from J, the junction contained 9 bases not matched to a gene. This CDR3 region has 15 residues. The germline gives CDR1 GTSNPN, CDR2 SVGIG (reference sequence).

The rearrangement links TRBV6-6 to TRBJ2-7; tentatively, D is TRBD1 (5 bases). Germline V gives CDR1 MNHNY, CDR2 SVGAGI (reference sequence). The length of the CDR3 is 14 residues. V lost 6 bases and J lost 2, with 14 bases in between. CDR3 nucleotide sequence: TGTGCCAGCAGAAAATCAGGGTCTGCCTACGAGCAGTACTTC. It yields the protein CASRKSGSAYEQYF.

In DNA, the CDR3 is TGTGCCTGGAGCCTATTACAGGGAACTCAAGAGACCCAGTACTTC. It codes for CAWSLLQGTQETQYF. The genes are TRBV30 and TRBJ2-5, with D possibly being TRBD1 (6 bases). The CDR3 sequence is 15 residues long. Trimming removed 3 bases at V and 2 bases at J, with 16 bases between. Germline loops: CDR1 GTSNPN, CDR2 SVGIG (reference sequence).

The count of this clone is one. Written as DNA, the CDR3 is TGTGCCTGGAGCGCCCTGTGGGGGGGAAGTTCACCCCTCCACTTT. It is translated as CAWSALWGGSSPLHF. This chain uses TRBV30 with TRBJ1-6; a weak D match, TRBD1 (5 bases). Trimming left V 3 bases short and J 9 bases short, with 18 bases between. Germline V gene lookup returns CDR1 GTSNPN and CDR2 SVGIG (reference sequence). CDR3 size: 15 residues.

The genes are TRBV10-3 and TRBJ1-5; no clear D gene. Looked up from germline, CDR1 is ENHRY and CDR2 is SYGVKD. Trimming cost V 2 bases and J 7 bases, with 6 bases left between them. The CDR3 consists of 12 residues. CDR3 sequence: CAISEVLQPQHF. The DNA of the CDR3 is TGTGCCATCAGTGAGGTCCTGCAGCCCCAGCATTTT.

This clone showed up just once. V is TRBV7-2 and J is TRBJ2-7, with D perhaps matching TRBD1 (6 bases). Germline CDR1 SGHTA, CDR2 FQGNSA. V was clipped by 1 base and J by 9 bases, with 16 bases between them. This CDR3 region has 14 residues. CDR3 coding DNA: TGTGCCAGCAGCTTAGTGTTTCTGGCAGGGGTGCAGTACTTC. Its translation is CASSLVFLAGVQYF.

This clone was seen a handful of times. V and J are TRBV6-5 and TRBJ2-5; possibly TRBD1 for D (6 bases). V lost 5 bases to trimming and J lost 3 bases, with 10 bases between them. Germline CDR1 is MNHEY and CDR2 is SVGAGI. This CDR3 is 13 amino acids long. The CDR3 DNA is TGTGCCAGCAGTGCCAGGGGTGAAGAGACCCAGTACTTC. Translation: CASSARGEETQYF.

V usage is TRBV6-1 and J usage is TRBJ2-2; D not certain. The CDR3 length is 13 residues. Deletions cut 1 base from V and 4 bases from J, with 4 bases between. Per the germline V gene, CDR1 is MNHNS and CDR2 is SASEGT. CDR3 DNA sequence: TGTGCCAGCAGTGAAGTCCGCACCGGGGAGCTGTTTTTT. The encoded protein is CASSEVRTGELFF.

In its sample, this clone was seen a few times. V and J are TRBV6-6 and TRBJ1-1, with TRBD1 identical over 9 bases. The CDR3 is 11 amino acids. Per germline, CDR1 MNHNY and CDR2 SVGAGI (reference sequence). J was trimmed by 12 bases and V by 7 bases; bases with no gene match: 6. CDR3 bases: TGTGCCAGCACCGAGGACAGGGGAACTTTCTTT. Its translation is CASTEDRGTFF.